The 22 T cell receptor beta chains listed next were all sequenced from one sample in a study of T-cell reconstitution after alpha-beta-depleted transplantation in children. Preparing the TCRbeta library involved the use of unique molecular identifiers. TCRdb re-derived calls from the PCR reads in MiXCR, one entry per CDR3 protein. Of some 600,000 distinct CDR3 sequences listed, approximately 12% are singletons. This sample comprised PBMCs, mostly from graft donor cells, obtained 360 days after TCRalphabeta/CD19-depleted stem cell transplant. The receptors come from a male patient between 5 and 17 years old who had a stem cell transplant for acute myeloid leukemia, so the T cells may come from the graft donor.

This clonotype was detected a few times. The CDR3 reads CASSFFPEETQYF. CDR3 DNA sequence: TGTGCCAGCAGTTTTTTCCCCGAAGAGACCCAGTACTTC. This sequence joins TRBV28 and TRBJ2-5; D unresolved. This CDR3 is built from 13 residues. V lost 3 bases and J lost 3, with 8 bases in between. Per germline, CDR1 MDHEN and CDR2 SYDVKM.

The chain employs TRBV7-3 and TRBJ1-2; D is ambiguous. CDR3 length: 14 amino acids. V lost 2 bases and J 3 bases, leaving 10 bases between the germline ends. CDR1 and CDR2 from the germline V gene are SGHTA and FQGTGA. CDR3 coding DNA: TGTGCCAGCAGCTTAGGCCACTCTTACTATGGCTACACCTTC. Translation gives CASSLGHSYYGYTF.

This clonotype was counted between two and nine times. The chain combines TRBV5-1 with TRBJ1-5; 7 positions agree with TRBD1. Germline loops: CDR1 SGHRS, CDR2 YFSETQ. The CDR3 is 18 amino acids. Trimming cost V 1 base and J 0 bases; bases outside gene matches: 10. Here the CDR3 DNA reads TGCGCCAGCAGCTTGACCGTCCTTGACAGGGATAGCAATCAGCCCCAGCATTTT. Protein product: CASSLTVLDRDSNQPQHF.

The CDR3, as DNA: TGCGCCAGCAGCTTGGCCCCGCGACGAGACTACAATGAGCAGTTCTTC. Translation: CASSLAPRRDYNEQFF. The rearrangement links TRBV5-1 to TRBJ2-1; D remains unclear. The CDR3 loop spans 16 amino acids. V lost 0 bases and J lost 3, with 13 bases in between. The germline gives CDR1 SGHRS, CDR2 YFSETQ.

This clonotype was seen a few times. The gene calls are TRBV20-1 and TRBJ1-2; no clear D gene. The CDR3 is 12 amino acids. Trimming left V 6 bases short and J 6 bases short, with 14 bases between. Looked up from germline, CDR1 is DFQATT and CDR2 is SNEGSKA (reference sequence). The CDR3 coding sequence is TGCAGTGCCGGAGTGGAGTGGCATGGCTACACCTTC. Translated: CSAGVEWHGYTF.

Ten or more counts support this clonotype. The gene calls are TRBV28 and TRBJ1-5; D call uncertain. The V end lost 8 bases, the J end lost 5 bases, and 13 bases lay between the germline ends. This CDR3 contains 13 residues. The V gene's germline CDR1 is MDHEN and CDR2 SYDVKM. This chain's CDR3 is CASLGPLHQPQHF. CDR3 nucleotide sequence: TGTGCCAGCCTTGGGCCGCTACATCAGCCCCAGCATTTT.

This chain connects TRBV19 to TRBJ2-7, with 9 nucleotides matching TRBD2. The CDR3 has 12 amino acids. Germline values: CDR1 LNHDA, CDR2 SQIVND (reference sequence). The junction had 5 bases not matched to a gene; V was cut back by 10 bases and J by 4 bases. DNA of the CDR3: TGTGCCACCGGGACTAGCAGTTACGAGCAGTACTTC. This codes for CATGTSSYEQYF.

This clonotype was picked up a small number of times. The rearrangement links TRBV25-1 to TRBJ2-1; 7 bases align to TRBD2. The length of the CDR3 is 15 residues. CDR1 MGHDK and CDR2 SYGVNS come from the germline V gene. V lost 3 bases and J lost 2; bases outside the gene matches: 4. CDR3 in DNA: TGTGCCAGCAGTGACCATGCGGGGGCCTACAATGAGCAGTTCTTC. Translated, it gives CASSDHAGAYNEQFF. The complete variable domain, with remaining parts taken from reference TRBV25-1 and TRBJ2-1, reads EADIYQTPRYLVIGTGKKITLECSQTMGHDKMYWYQQDPGMELHLIHYSYGVNSTEKGDLSSESTVSRIRTEHFPLTLESARPSHTSQYLCASSDHAGAYNEQFFGPGTRLTVL.

This sequence joins TRBV25-1 and TRBJ1-5, with D unresolved. CDR1 is MGHDK and CDR2 is SYGVNS in the germline V gene. Trimming stripped 4 bases from V and 7 bases from J, with 14 bases between. The CDR3 has 14 amino acids. The CDR3 region has the DNA TGTGCCAGCAGTGCTCACCTTACAGAACAGCCCCAGCATTTT. This sequence encodes CASSAHLTEQPQHF.

This sequence joins TRBV20-1 and TRBJ2-5; 8 nucleotides match TRBD2. In germline, CDR1 is DFQATT, CDR2 SNEGSKA (reference sequence). The CDR3 has 14 residues. The trim removed 3 bases at V and 5 bases at J, leaving 8 bases unmatched. CDR3 amino acids: CSASDAAGAETQYF. As DNA, the CDR3 is TGCAGTGCTAGTGACGCAGCGGGAGCCGAGACCCAGTACTTC.

The chain links TRBV20-1 to TRBJ1-6; the D gene is possibly TRBD1 (5 bases). The CDR3 totals 13 residues. Germline loops: CDR1 DFQATT, CDR2 SNEGSKA (reference sequence). Trimming left V 3 bases short and J 7 bases short, with 10 bases between. CDR3 sequence reads: CSASTRVNSPLHF. CDR3 DNA: TGCAGTGCTAGTACCAGGGTGAATTCACCCCTCCACTTT.

This rearrangement joins TRBV6-5 to TRBJ2-3; 10 bases fit TRBD2. CDR1 is MNHEY, CDR2 SVGAGI, per germline. Trimming removed 0 bases from V and 4 bases from J; junction bases left unmatched: 7. The CDR3 loop spans 17 amino acids. In DNA form, the CDR3 reads TGTGCCAGCAGTTACTCGTTAGTAGCGGGAGGCGCAGATACGCAGTATTTT. As protein: CASSYSLVAGGADTQYF.

This clonotype has a handful of counts. The J gene is TRBJ2-1, the V gene TRBV6-5, with D unresolved. V lost 0 bases, J lost 5 bases, and 17 bases lay in between. The CDR3 contains 17 residues. The germline V gene has CDR1 MNHEY and CDR2 SVGAGI. CDR3: CASSYSMPFGPNNEQFF. The CDR3 coding sequence is TGTGCCAGCAGTTACTCGATGCCCTTCGGACCGAACAATGAGCAGTTCTTC.

The rearrangement uses TRBV3-1 and TRBJ2-1; D is perhaps TRBD1 or TRBD2 (5 bases each). Trimming removed 1 base from V and 7 bases from J, with 11 bases in between. The CDR3 covers 14 residues. Germline lookup yields CDR1 LGHDT and CDR2 YNNKEL (reference sequence). The CDR3 DNA reads TGTGCCAGCAGCCAAGGGGGCTCGGGGAATGAGCAGTTCTTC. This translates into CASSQGGSGNEQFF.

The chain is built from TRBV27 and TRBJ2-6; D remains unclear. Germline loops: CDR1 MNHEY, CDR2 SMNVEV (reference sequence). The CDR3 is 15 amino acids. Trimming took off 3 bases at V and 1 base at J, with 7 bases between the two ends. The CDR3 loop reads CASSFGPSGANVLTF. DNA for the CDR3: TGTGCCAGCAGTTTCGGCCCGTCTGGGGCCAACGTCCTGACTTTC.

This clonotype was recorded a few times. This chain links TRBV20-1 with TRBJ2-7; TRBD1 matches at 9 bases. The CDR3 consists of 13 residues. Trimming at V came to 3 bases and at J to 3 bases, leaving 3 bases not matched to a gene. Per germline, CDR1 DFQATT and CDR2 SNEGSKA (reference sequence). The CDR3 nucleotides are TGCAGTGCTAGTCCGGACAGGGGCTACGAGCAGTACTTC. Translation gives CSASPDRGYEQYF.

This clonotype was seen more than once but under ten times. CDR3 sequence (DNA): TGTGCCAGCAGCCCGGGACGGGTCGGCTACGAGCAGTACTTC. The encoded protein is CASSPGRVGYEQYF. V usage is TRBV12-3 or TRBV12-4 and J usage is TRBJ2-7; possibly TRBD1 or TRBD2 for D (5 bases each). The CDR3 is 14 amino acids. Trimming shortened V by 6 bases and J by 3 bases, and 15 bases separated the two germline ends.

This clonotype was counted many times. V gene TRBV28 combines with J gene TRBJ1-2; TRBD1 might be the D (5 bases). Trimming took off 7 bases at V and 5 bases at J, with 14 bases between the two ends. Germline CDR1 is MDHEN and CDR2 is SYDVKM. The CDR3 sequence is 13 residues long. For the CDR3, the DNA is TGTGCCAGCACCCTTGGAGGGGAGTATGGCTACACCTTC. Amino acids: CASTLGGEYGYTF.

This clonotype was seen more than once but under ten times. DNA of the CDR3: TGTGCCAGCAGTTTATGGGGACTAGCGGGAGGAAACCTAGGGAACGAGCAGTACTTC. This translates into CASSLWGLAGGNLGNEQYF. The chain carries TRBV28 and TRBJ2-7; 15 bases line up with TRBD2. The germline gives CDR1 MDHEN, CDR2 SYDVKM. V lost 0 bases to trimming and J lost 5 bases; unmatched junction nucleotides: 11. CDR3 size: 19 residues.

The chain employs TRBV7-8 and TRBJ2-7; 9 bases map to TRBD1. This CDR3 region has 14 residues. With 5 bases clipped from V and 5 bases from J, the junction kept 7 bases outside the gene matches. CDR1 is SGHVS, CDR2 FQNEAQ, per germline. This CDR3 reads CASSPGTGSHEQYF. Here the CDR3 DNA reads TGTGCCAGCAGCCCCGGGACAGGGTCTCACGAGCAGTACTTC.

This clonotype was observed at least ten times. The chain employs TRBV12-3 or TRBV12-4 and TRBJ2-1; 9 bases are a match to TRBD2. The ends lost 6 bases at V and 10 bases at J; junction bases unmatched: 13. This CDR3 is 15 amino acids long. The CDR3 DNA follows: TGTGCCAGCAGCCAACTAGCGGGCCATTGGGGAGAGCAGTTCTTC. This sequence encodes CASSQLAGHWGEQFF.

Here the CDR3 DNA reads TGTGCCAGCAGCCGACCAGGGGGATCTAGCACAGATACGCAGTATTTT. Translated, it gives CASSRPGGSSTDTQYF. V and J are TRBV7-9 and TRBJ2-3, with 7 bases identical to TRBD1. V gave up 5 bases and J gave up 0 bases; unmatched junction bases: 8. CDR1 and CDR2 (germline): SEHNR, FQNEAQ (reference sequence). This CDR3 spans 16 amino acids.